The rows below give T cell receptor beta chains drawn from one sample of a study of cytomegalovirus exposure and HLA in healthy donors. Using immunoSEQ multiplex PCR, the repertoire was profiled, and TCRdb retains in-frame clones only, with some absent. The top ten clones hold about 2.4% of a sample with 200,000 or so clones, about four fifths of them seen once. The sample was PBMCs. Receptor source: a woman aged 50 to 65 in good health and CMV-seropositive. Both conserved end residues are part of each CDR3. D genes are given only for firm matches. Rows give clone size only sometimes, using once, few, many, or a class for an expanded clone.

D,size,J,V,CDR3,DNA
TRBD1,once,TRBJ2-7,TRBV7-2,CASSSGGLNEQYF,TGTGCCAGCAGCTCAGGGGGTTTAAACGAGCAGTACTTC
TRBD2,.,TRBJ2-1,TRBV5-4,CASSYSGGAPYNEQFF,TGTGCCAGCAGCTACAGCGGGGGGGCCCCCTACAATGAGCAGTTCTTC
TRBD2,.,TRBJ2-7,TRBV5-1,CASSLTSGAYEQYF,TGCGCCAGCAGCTTGACTAGCGGGGCCTACGAGCAGTACTTC
TRBD1,few,TRBJ1-1,TRBV6-5,CASSYTDRKAFF,TGTGCCAGCAGTTACACGGACAGGAAGGCTTTCTTT
TRBD1,.,TRBJ2-3,TRBV5-1,CASSLAQGADTQYF,TGCGCCAGCAGCTTGGCTCAGGGGGCTGATACGCAGTATTTT
TRBD2,.,TRBJ2-1,TRBV4-3,CASSQGGGLYNEQFF,TGCGCCAGCAGCCAAGGCGGGGGGCTCTACAATGAGCAGTTCTTC
TRBD2,once,TRBJ2-2,TRBV19,CASRASGGYTGELFF,TGTGCCAGTAGAGCTAGCGGGGGGTACACCGGGGAGCTGTTTTTT
.,.,TRBJ1-2,TRBV28,CAITGRAYGYTF,TGTGCCATAACCGGGAGGGCGTATGGCTACACCTTC
.,.,TRBJ2-2,TRBV7-7,CASSTLAGTGELFF,TGTGCTAGCAGCACCTTGGCGGGGACCGGGGAGCTGTTTTTT
TRBD2,.,TRBJ2-5,TRBV25-1,CASSRLAGTQETQYF,TGTGCCAGCAGCCGGCTAGCGGGAACGCAAGAGACCCAGTACTTC
TRBD2,.,TRBJ2-3,TRBV5-1,CASSLAGPSGGAADTQYF,TGCGCCAGCAGCTTGGCAGGACCTAGCGGGGGGGCTGCAGATACGCAGTATTTT
.,.,TRBJ1-1,TRBV6-1,CASLAYLNTEAFF,TGTGCCAGCCTGGCATACCTGAACACTGAAGCTTTCTTT
.,.,TRBJ2-7,TRBV11-2,CASSLVGQELYEQYF,TGTGCCAGCAGCTTAGTTGGCCAGGAACTCTACGAGCAGTACTTC
.,.,TRBJ1-2,TRBV7-2,CASSFGTYGYTF,TGTGCCAGCAGCTTCGGGACTTATGGCTACACCTTC
.,.,TRBJ1-6,TRBV4-1,CASSQDQDRNLALHF,TGCGCCAGCAGCCAAGATCAAGACAGGAATTTGGCCCTCCACTTT
.,.,TRBJ1-1,TRBV18,CASSPRVIRGNTEAFF,TGTGCCAGCTCACCACGGGTCATCAGGGGGAACACTGAAGCTTTCTTT
.,.,TRBJ1-2,TRBV11-2,CASRWGRFEDTF,TGTGCCAGCAGATGGGGGCGGTTTGAAGACACCTTC
TRBD1,.,TRBJ2-1,TRBV27,CASSFRQGGVGEQFF,TGTGCCAGCAGTTTTAGACAGGGGGGAGTGGGCGAGCAGTTCTTC
.,.,TRBJ1-1,TRBV21-1,CASKAWAANTEAFF,TGTGCCAGCAAAGCCTGGGCAGCTAACACTGAAGCTTTCTTT
TRBD2,.,TRBJ2-3,TRBV7-7,CASSLSGGALDTQYF,TGTGCTAGCAGCTTAAGCGGGGGGGCCTTAGATACGCAGTATTTT
TRBD1,.,TRBJ2-7,TRBV10-3,CAIKPGQGEHEQYF,TGTGCCATCAAGCCGGGACAGGGAGAACACGAGCAGTACTTC
TRBD2,once,TRBJ2-3,TRBV2,CASSQAGPDTQYF,TGTGCCAGCAGCCAAGCGGGACCTGATACGCAGTATTTT
TRBD1,.,TRBJ1-2,TRBV2,CASRAPPGQGIYGYTF,TGTGCCAGCAGGGCCCCTCCGGGACAGGGGATCTATGGCTACACCTTC
TRBD1,once,TRBJ1-1,TRBV5-4,CASSLKTGGTEAFF,TGTGCCAGCAGCTTAAAAACAGGGGGCACTGAAGCTTTCTTT
.,.,TRBJ1-2,TRBV28,CASRPGGFYGYTF,TGTGCCAGCAGACCGGGAGGGTTTTATGGCTACACCTTC
.,once,TRBJ2-1,TRBV29-1,CSVNPDYERTYNEQFF,TGCAGCGTCAACCCCGACTACGAACGAACTTACAATGAGCAGTTCTTC
.,.,TRBJ1-6,TRBV18,CASSDMGGSPLHF,TGTGCCAGCTCAGACATGGGGGGTTCACCCCTCCACTTT
TRBD2,once,TRBJ2-5,TRBV19,CASSISTSGETQYF,TGTGCCAGTAGTATTTCCACTAGCGGAGAGACCCAGTACTTC
.,few,TRBJ1-1,TRBV28,CASSSRWNTEAFF,TGTGCCAGCAGTTCCAGGTGGAACACTGAAGCTTTCTTT
.,.,TRBJ2-2,TRBV19,CASSGGLNTGELFF,TGTGCCAGTAGCGGGGGACTGAACACCGGGGAGCTGTTTTTT
TRBD2,.,TRBJ2-2,TRBV2,CASSSSGAHTGELFF,TGTGCCAGCAGTTCTAGCGGGGCCCACACCGGGGAGCTGTTTTTT
.,once,TRBJ1-2,TRBV6-6,CASSYLNPDSYGYTF,TGTGCCAGCAGTTACCTAAACCCTGATAGCTATGGCTACACCTTC
.,.,TRBJ2-5,TRBV5-6,CASSLTPGGQETQYF,TGTGCCAGCAGCTTGACTCCTGGAGGGCAGGAGACCCAGTACTTC
.,.,TRBJ2-5,TRBV5-4,CASSFTQETQYF,TGTGCCAGCAGCTTCACCCAGGAGACCCAGTACTTC
TRBD1,.,TRBJ2-1,TRBV7-3,CASSLEPGTGYNEQFF,TGTGCCAGCAGCTTAGAACCCGGGACAGGCTACAATGAGCAGTTCTTC
.,few,TRBJ2-2,TRBV7-2,CASSLIVVAGELFF,TGTGCCAGCAGCTTAATTGTGGTAGCGGGGGAGCTGTTTTTT
TRBD2,.,TRBJ2-1,TRBV11-3,CASSGNSGERYNEQFF,TGTGCCAGCAGCGGGAATAGCGGGGAACGCTACAATGAGCAGTTCTTC
TRBD2,.,TRBJ2-3,TRBV4-2,CASSQDHSGGGTDTQYF,TGTGCCAGCAGCCAAGACCATAGCGGGGGAGGCACAGATACGCAGTATTTT
.,.,TRBJ1-1,TRBV7-2,CASSGEGAGTEAFF,TGTGCCAGCAGCGGAGAGGGTGCAGGAACTGAAGCTTTCTTT
TRBD1,.,TRBJ2-3,TRBV7-3,CASASGGQGRKDTQYF,TGTGCCAGCGCCTCAGGGGGCCAGGGCAGAAAAGATACGCAGTATTTT
.,.,TRBJ1-4,TRBV28,CASSFPRPGDLPNEKLFF,TGTGCCAGCAGTTTCCCTCGCCCGGGAGACCTCCCTAATGAAAAACTGTTTTTT
TRBD2,.,TRBJ2-2,TRBV11-2,CASSFTSGGGGTGELFF,TGTGCCAGCAGCTTTACTAGCGGGGGGGGAGGGACCGGGGAGCTGTTTTTT
.,.,TRBJ2-3,TRBV7-6,CASSLRVRAGDTDTQYF,TGTGCCAGCAGCTTAAGGGTGAGGGCAGGGGACACAGATACGCAGTATTTT
.,.,TRBJ1-2,TRBV27,CASSLFRGYGYTF,TGTGCCAGCAGTTTATTCAGGGGCTATGGCTACACCTTC
.,.,TRBJ1-1,TRBV10-3,CASLSAVNTEAFF,TGTGCCAGCCTCTCGGCGGTGAACACTGAAGCTTTCTTT
TRBD1,.,TRBJ1-6,TRBV14,CASSQGQGTRSYNSPLHF,TGTGCCAGCAGCCAAGGACAGGGGACCCGCTCCTATAATTCACCCCTCCACTTT
TRBD1,.,TRBJ1-2,TRBV6-8,CASSYRDRRFRNYGYTF,TGTGCCAGCAGTTACCGGGACAGGAGGTTCCGCAACTATGGCTACACCTTC
TRBD1,.,TRBJ2-5,TRBV7-2,CASSLASGQGRETQYF,TGTGCCAGCAGCTTAGCGTCGGGACAGGGGAGAGAGACCCAGTACTTC
TRBD1,few,TRBJ1-5,TRBV19,CASSGQGNVGPQHF,TGTGCCAGTAGTGGACAGGGCAATGTTGGGCCCCAGCATTTT
.,.,TRBJ1-3,TRBV7-2,CASSLPGDYSGNTIYF,TGTGCCAGCAGCTTACCCGGGGACTACTCTGGAAACACCATATATTTT
.,.,TRBJ2-1,TRBV5-1,CASSLVRNEQFF,TGCGCCAGCAGCTTGGTTCGCAATGAGCAGTTCTTC
TRBD2,.,TRBJ2-3,TRBV9,CASSTPAGGPPDTQYF,TGTGCCAGCAGCACCCCAGCGGGGGGGCCACCAGATACGCAGTATTTT
TRBD2,.,TRBJ2-5,TRBV7-3,CASSFREGETQYF,TGTGCCAGCAGCTTCCGGGAGGGAGAGACCCAGTACTTC
TRBD2,.,TRBJ2-5,TRBV5-1,CASSFRAGGVETQYF,TGCGCCAGCAGCTTCCGAGCGGGGGGCGTGGAGACCCAGTACTTC
.,.,TRBJ2-7,TRBV4-3,CASSEGRSSYEQYF,TGCGCCAGCAGTGAGGGTCGGAGCTCCTACGAGCAGTACTTC
TRBD1,.,TRBJ2-1,TRBV11-2,CASSSNRGDEQFF,TGTGCCAGCAGCTCGAACAGGGGAGATGAGCAGTTCTTC
TRBD2,.,TRBJ2-1,TRBV7-3,CASSSGGAYNEQFF,TGTGCCAGCTCTAGCGGGGGGGCCTACAATGAGCAGTTCTTC